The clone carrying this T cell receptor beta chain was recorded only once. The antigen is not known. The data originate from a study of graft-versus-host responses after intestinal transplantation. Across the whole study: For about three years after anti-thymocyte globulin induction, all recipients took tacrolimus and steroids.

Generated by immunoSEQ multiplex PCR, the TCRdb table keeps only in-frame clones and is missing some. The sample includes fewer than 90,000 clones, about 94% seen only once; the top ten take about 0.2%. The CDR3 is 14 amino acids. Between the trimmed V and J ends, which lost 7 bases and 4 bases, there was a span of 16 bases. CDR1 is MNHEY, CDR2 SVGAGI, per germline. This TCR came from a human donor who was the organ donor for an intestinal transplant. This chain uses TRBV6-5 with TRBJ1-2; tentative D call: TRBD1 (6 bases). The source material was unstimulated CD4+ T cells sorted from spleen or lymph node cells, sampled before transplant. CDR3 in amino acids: CASTDRGPGYGYTF. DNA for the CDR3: TGTGCCAGCACCGACCGGGGGCCCGGCTATGGCTACACCTTC.